This T cell receptor beta chain came from a study of CD8 T cells in Susac syndrome. This CDR3 spans 18 amino acids. Losses at the gene ends were 6 bases for V and 1 base for J; bases not matched to a gene: 16. Random hexamers were used to reverse transcribe the RNA input (roughly 0.5 to 1 ug). MiXCR, applied by TCRdb to the immunoSEQ multiplex PCR reads, yields one record per CDR3 protein. Of about 300,000 distinct CDR3 sequences listed, about 91% were seen once; the top ten hold approximately 0.2%. Bulk CD8+ and CD4+ cells came from magnetic negative isolation; CD8+ TEMRA by FACS. The TCR originated in a human donor with multiple sclerosis. Specimen: CD8+ T cells from PBMCs. The chain employs TRBV12-3 or TRBV12-4 and TRBJ1-1; 8 positions match TRBD1. The CDR3 coding sequence is TGTGCCAGCAGCCCCAGGGGCGGGACAGGAGCCCCGAACACTGAAGCTTTCTTT. It translates to CASSPRGGTGAPNTEAFF.